Below, one T cell receptor (beta chain) is given with its context. Its target is not known. Documented treatment: approximately 9-day PBMC culture with coronavirus spike peptide pools or control peptides (ViraFEST assay). V was pared by 3 bases and J by 1 base, with 6 bases between. The germline V gene has CDR1 SGHVS and CDR2 FNYEAQ. CDR3 size: 13 residues. Sequencing of cultured CD4+ T cell DNA used the Oncomine TCR Beta short-read assay. In TCRdb, the PCR reads were re-called with MiXCR into one record per CDR3 protein. The top ten clones hold approximately 9.6% of a sample with fewer than 15,000 distinct CDR3 sequences, 41% of them seen once. These data are taken from a study of vaccination and CD4 T cells after COVID-19.

The specimen comprised CD4+ T cells from blood, cultured in vitro, sampled after SARS-CoV-2 vaccination. This TCR came from a human donor who had recovered from COVID-19. The chain carries TRBV7-6 and TRBJ1-1, with a weak D call TRBD1 (5 bases). CDR3 in amino acids: CASSFRANTEAFF. The DNA for the CDR3 is TGTGCCAGCAGCTTCAGGGCGAACACTGAAGCTTTCTTT.